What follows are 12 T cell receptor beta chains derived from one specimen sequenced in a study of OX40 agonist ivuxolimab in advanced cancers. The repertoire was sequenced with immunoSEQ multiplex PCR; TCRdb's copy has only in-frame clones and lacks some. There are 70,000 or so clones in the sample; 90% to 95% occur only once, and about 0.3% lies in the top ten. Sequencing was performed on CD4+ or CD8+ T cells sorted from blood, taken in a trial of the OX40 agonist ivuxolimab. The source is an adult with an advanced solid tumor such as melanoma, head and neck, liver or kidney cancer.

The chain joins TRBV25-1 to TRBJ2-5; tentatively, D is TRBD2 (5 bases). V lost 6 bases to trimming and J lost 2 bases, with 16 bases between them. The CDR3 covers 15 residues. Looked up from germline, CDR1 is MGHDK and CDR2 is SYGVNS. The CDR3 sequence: CASSPSGITQETQYF. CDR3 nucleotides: TGTGCCAGCAGCCCATCCGGGATAACACAAGAGACCCAGTACTTC.

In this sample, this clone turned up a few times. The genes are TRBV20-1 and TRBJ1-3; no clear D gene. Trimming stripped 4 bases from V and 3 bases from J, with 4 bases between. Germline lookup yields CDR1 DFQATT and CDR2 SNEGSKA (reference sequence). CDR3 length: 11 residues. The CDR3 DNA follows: TGCAGTGCTAAGGTTGGAAACACCATATATTTT. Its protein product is CSAKVGNTIYF.

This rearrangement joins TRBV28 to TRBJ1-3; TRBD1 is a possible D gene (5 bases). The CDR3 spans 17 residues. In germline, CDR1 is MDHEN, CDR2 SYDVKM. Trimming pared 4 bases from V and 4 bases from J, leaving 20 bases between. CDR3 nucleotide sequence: TGTGCCAGCAGTTCGGGGAGCCAGGGCTTTCCCGGAAACACCATATATTTT. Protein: CASSSGSQGFPGNTIYF.

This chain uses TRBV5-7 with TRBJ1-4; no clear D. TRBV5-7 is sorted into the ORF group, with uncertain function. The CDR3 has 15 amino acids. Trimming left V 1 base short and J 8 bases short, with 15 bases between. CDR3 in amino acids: CASSLSLFGPEKLFF. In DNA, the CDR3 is TGTGCCAGCAGCTTGTCGTTGTTTGGACCCGAAAAACTGTTTTTT.

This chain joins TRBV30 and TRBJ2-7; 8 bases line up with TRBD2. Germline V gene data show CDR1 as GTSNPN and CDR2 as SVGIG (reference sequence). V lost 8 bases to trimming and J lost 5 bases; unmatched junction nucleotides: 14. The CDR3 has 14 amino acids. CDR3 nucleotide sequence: TGTGCCGGAACCCGGACGGGAGGGTTCAACGAGCAGTACTTC. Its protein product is CAGTRTGGFNEQYF.

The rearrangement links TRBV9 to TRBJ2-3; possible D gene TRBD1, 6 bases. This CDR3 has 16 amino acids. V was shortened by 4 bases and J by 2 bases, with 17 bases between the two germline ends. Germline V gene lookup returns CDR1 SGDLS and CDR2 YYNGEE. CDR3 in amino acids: CASSPSWGLVTDTQYF. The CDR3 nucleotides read TGTGCCAGCAGCCCCAGCTGGGGGCTCGTCACAGATACGCAGTATTTT.

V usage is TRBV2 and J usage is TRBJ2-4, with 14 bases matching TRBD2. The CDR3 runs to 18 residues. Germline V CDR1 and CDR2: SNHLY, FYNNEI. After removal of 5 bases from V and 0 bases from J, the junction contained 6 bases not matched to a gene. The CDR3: CASSNGLAGGLAKNIQYF. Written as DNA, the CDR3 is TGTGCCAGCAGTAACGGACTAGCGGGAGGCCTAGCCAAAAACATTCAGTACTTC.

The CDR3 coding sequence is TGCGCCAGCAGTCGTACTAGCGGGATGTACAATGAGCAGTTCTTC. Its translation: CASSRTSGMYNEQFF. The chain is built from TRBV5-1 and TRBJ2-1, with TRBD2 matching over 10 bases. V lost 5 bases and J lost 4; bases outside the gene matches: 6. From germline, CDR1 is SGHRS and CDR2 YFSETQ. This CDR3 spans 15 amino acids.

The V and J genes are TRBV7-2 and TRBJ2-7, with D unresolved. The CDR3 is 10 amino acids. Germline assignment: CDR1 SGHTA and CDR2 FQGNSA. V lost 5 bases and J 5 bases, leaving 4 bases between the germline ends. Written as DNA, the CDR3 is TGTGCCAGCAGCATCAACGAGCAGTACTTC. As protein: CASSINEQYF.

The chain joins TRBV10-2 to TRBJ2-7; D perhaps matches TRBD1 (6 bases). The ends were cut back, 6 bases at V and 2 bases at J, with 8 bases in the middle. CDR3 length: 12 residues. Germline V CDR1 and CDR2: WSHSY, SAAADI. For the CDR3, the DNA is TGCGCCAGCAGGGGACAACCCTACGAGCAGTACTTC. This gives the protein CASRGQPYEQYF.

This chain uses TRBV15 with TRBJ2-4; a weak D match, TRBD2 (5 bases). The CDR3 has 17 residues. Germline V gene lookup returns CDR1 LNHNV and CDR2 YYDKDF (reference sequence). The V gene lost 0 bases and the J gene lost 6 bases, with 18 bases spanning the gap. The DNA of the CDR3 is TGTGCCACCAGCAGAGATAGCGCGTGGGCAGGCGGAAACATTCAGTACTTC. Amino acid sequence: CATSRDSAWAGGNIQYF.

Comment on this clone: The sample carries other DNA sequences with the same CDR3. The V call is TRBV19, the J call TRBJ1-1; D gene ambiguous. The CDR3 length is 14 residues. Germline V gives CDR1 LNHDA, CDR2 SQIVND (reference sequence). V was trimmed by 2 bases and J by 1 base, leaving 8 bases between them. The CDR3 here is CASSIRGSNTEAFF. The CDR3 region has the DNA TGTGCCAGTAGTATACGGGGATCGAACACTGAAGCTTTCTTT.